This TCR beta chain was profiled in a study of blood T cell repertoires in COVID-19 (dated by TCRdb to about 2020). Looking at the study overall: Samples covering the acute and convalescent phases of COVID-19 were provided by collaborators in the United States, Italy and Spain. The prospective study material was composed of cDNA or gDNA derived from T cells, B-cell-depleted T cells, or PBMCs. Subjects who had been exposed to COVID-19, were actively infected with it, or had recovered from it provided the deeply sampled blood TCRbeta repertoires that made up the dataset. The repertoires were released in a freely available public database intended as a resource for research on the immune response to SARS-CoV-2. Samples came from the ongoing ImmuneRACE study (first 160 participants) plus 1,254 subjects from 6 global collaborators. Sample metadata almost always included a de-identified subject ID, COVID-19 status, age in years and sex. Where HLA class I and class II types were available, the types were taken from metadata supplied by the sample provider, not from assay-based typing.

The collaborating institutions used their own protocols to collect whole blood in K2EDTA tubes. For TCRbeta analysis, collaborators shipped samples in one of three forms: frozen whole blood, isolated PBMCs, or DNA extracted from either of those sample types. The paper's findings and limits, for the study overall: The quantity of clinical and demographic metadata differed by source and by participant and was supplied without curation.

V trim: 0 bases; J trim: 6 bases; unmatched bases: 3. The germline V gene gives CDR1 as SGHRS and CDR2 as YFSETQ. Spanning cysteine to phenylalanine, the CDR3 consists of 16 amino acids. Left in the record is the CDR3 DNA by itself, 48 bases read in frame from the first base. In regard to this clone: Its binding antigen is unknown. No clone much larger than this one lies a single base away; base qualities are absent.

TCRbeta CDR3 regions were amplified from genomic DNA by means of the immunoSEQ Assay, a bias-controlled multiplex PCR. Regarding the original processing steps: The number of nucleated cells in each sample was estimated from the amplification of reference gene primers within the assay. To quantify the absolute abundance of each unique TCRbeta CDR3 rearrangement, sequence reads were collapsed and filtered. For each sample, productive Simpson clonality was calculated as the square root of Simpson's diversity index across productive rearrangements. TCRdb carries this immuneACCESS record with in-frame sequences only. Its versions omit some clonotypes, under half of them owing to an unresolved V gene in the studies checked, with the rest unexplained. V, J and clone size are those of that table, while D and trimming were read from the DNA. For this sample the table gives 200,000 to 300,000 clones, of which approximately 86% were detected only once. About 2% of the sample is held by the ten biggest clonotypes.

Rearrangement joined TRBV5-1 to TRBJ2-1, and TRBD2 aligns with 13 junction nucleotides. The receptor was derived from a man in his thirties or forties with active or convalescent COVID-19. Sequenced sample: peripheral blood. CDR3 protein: CASSLVGLAGVNEQFF. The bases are TGCGCCAGCAGCTTGGTCGGACTAGCGGGGGTCAATGAGCAGTTCTTC.